This T cell receptor (beta chain) is drawn from a study of cytomegalovirus exposure and HLA in healthy donors. Study-wide findings and caveats: Within an earlier analysis, most TCR beta V segments proved productive either about 90% or about 30% of the time.

The germline CDR1 and CDR2 sequences are MDHEN and SYDVKM. The CDR3 extends over 13 amino acids. Trimming left V 8 bases short and J 1 base short, with 9 bases between. There are a few counts of this clone. The antigen is undetermined. The PCR was carried out with 60 Vbeta primers and 13 Jbeta primers. Profiled with immunoSEQ multiplex PCR; TCRdb holds only in-frame clones, not every one. The sample has under 130,000 clones, roughly three quarters seen once. Source material: PBMCs. The chain recombines TRBV28 with TRBJ1-5; the D is unclear. The TCR was taken from a man between 40 and 49 years old in good health and CMV-seropositive. CDR3 coding DNA: TGTGCCAGCTGGGCCAGGAGCAATCAGCCCCAGCATTTT. Translation: CASWARSNQPQHF.